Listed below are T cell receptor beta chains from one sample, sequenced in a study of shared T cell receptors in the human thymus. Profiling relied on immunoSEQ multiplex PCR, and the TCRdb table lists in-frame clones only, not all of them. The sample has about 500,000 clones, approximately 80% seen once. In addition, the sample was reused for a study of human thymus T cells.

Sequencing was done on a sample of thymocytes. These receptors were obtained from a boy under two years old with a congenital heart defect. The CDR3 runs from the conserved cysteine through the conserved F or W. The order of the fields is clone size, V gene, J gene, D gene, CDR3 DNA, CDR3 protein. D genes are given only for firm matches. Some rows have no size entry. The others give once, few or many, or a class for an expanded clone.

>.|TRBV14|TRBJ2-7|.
TGTGCCAGCAGCCAAGATGAGAAGGGAGCGGCCTCCTACGAGCAGTACTTC
CASSQDEKGAASYEQYF
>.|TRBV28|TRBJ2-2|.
TGTGCCAGCAGTTTTAGATTGGGGGCGCCGTTTTTT
CASSFRLGAPFF
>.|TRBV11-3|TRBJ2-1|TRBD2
TGTGCCAGCAGCTCTGGCCTAGCGGGTGAGAATGAGCAGTTCTTC
CASSSGLAGENEQFF
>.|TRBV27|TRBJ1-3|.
TGTGCCAGCAGTTTAGGGCCGACTGGAAACACCATATATTTT
CASSLGPTGNTIYF
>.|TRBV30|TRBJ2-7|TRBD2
TGTGCCTGGACCCCCCCGGTGGGGGACACAGGACTAGCGGGTCACTCCTACGAGCAGTACTTC
CAWTPPVGDTGLAGHSYEQYF
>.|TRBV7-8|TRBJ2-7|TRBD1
TGTGCCAGCAGCTTCGCCCGGGGACAGGGAGGTCGATACGAGCAGTACTTC
CASSFARGQGGRYEQYF
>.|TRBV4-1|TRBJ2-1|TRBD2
TGCGCCAGCAGCCAAACCTCCAGGACTAGCAGCAATGAGCAGTTCTTC
CASSQTSRTSSNEQFF
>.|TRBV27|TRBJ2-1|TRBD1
TGTGCCAGCAGTAACCGGGACAGGGACTACAATGAGCAGTTCTTC
CASSNRDRDYNEQFF
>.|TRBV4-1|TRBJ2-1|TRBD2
TGCGCCAGCAGCCAATTCAGCAGGCCTAGCGGGTCCTACAATGAGCAGTTCTTC
CASSQFSRPSGSYNEQFF
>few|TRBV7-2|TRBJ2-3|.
TGTGCCAGCAGCTTATATCAAGACTTAGGCACAGATACGCAGTATTTT
CASSLYQDLGTDTQYF
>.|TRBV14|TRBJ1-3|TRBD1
TGTGCCAGCAGCCACCGCCGGGACAGGGAAGGAAACACCATATATTTT
CASSHRRDREGNTIYF
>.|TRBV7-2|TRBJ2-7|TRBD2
TGTGCCAGCAGCTTAGAAATCCCTAGCGGGAGTAACGAGCAGTACTTC
CASSLEIPSGSNEQYF
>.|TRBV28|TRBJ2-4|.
TGTGCCAGCAGTTTAGGGGCCCGAGCCAAAAACATTCAGTACTTC
CASSLGARAKNIQYF
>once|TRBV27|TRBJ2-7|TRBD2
TGTGCCAGCAGTTTGAAACTAGCGGGAGGACGTCCACACTACGAGCAGTACTTC
CASSLKLAGGRPHYEQYF
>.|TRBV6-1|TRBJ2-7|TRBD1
TGTGCCAGCAGGGTAGTGACAGGGGTTTACGAGCAGTACTTC
CASRVVTGVYEQYF